The 3 T cell receptor beta chains below were found in one sample sequenced in a study of blood T cell repertoires in COVID-19 (dated by TCRdb to the early 2020s). The receptor library was made with the immunoSEQ multiplex PCR assay. The source is immuneACCESS, and TCRdb retained only in-frame sequences with V and J called. Part of the clones is not carried over; for the studies checked, unresolved V genes explain less than half of this, and the remainder is unexplained. For this sample the table gives around 400,000 clones, of which over 75% were detected only once. The ten biggest clones cover about 2.1% of the sample. The material sequenced was peripheral blood. The receptors originated from a woman between 55 and 75 years old with COVID-19, enrolled during active disease.

The J gene is TRBJ1-1, the V gene TRBV9; 8 bases agree with TRBD1. The CDR3 loop spans 13 amino acids. CDR1 SGDLS and CDR2 YYNGEE come from the germline V gene. With 3 bases clipped from V and 6 bases from J, the junction kept 4 bases outside the gene matches. The CDR3 is CASSGQGLPEAFF. The DNA for the CDR3 is TGTGCCAGCAGCGGACAGGGGTTACCTGAAGCTTTCTTT.

The V and J genes are TRBV5-8 and TRBJ1-1; D gene ambiguous. Looked up from germline, CDR1 is SGHTS and CDR2 is YDEGEE. V was cut by 4 bases and J by 6 bases, with 19 bases left in between. This CDR3 is built from 15 residues. CDR3 sequence: CASSDLLGRPPEAFF. CDR3 DNA: TGTGCCAGCAGCGACCTACTAGGGAGGCCCCCTGAAGCTTTCTTT.

V gene TRBV6-1 combines with J gene TRBJ2-5; 7 nucleotides align to TRBD2. The CDR3 covers 17 residues. Germline values: CDR1 MNHNS, CDR2 SASEGT. V shed 2 bases, J shed 0 bases, and the junction held 9 bases outside the gene matches. The DNA for the CDR3 is TGTGCCAGCAGTGAAAAGAGCTGGGCGGGGGACCAAGAGACCCAGTACTTC. Translating it yields CASSEKSWAGDQETQYF.